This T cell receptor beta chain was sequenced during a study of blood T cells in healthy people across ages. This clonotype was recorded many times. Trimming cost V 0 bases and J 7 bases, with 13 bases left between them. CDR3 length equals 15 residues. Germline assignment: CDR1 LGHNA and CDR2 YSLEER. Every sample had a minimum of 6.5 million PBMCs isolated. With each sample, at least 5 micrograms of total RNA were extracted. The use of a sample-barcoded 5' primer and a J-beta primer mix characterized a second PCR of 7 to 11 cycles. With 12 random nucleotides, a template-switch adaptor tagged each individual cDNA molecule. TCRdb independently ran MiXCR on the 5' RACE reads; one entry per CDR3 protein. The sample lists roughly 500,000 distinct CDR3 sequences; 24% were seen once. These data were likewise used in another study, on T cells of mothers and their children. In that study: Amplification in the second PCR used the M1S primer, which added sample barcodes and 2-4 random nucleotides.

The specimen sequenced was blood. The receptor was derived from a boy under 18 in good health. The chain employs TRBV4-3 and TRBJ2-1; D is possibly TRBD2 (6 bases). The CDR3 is CASSQDLGDWNEQFF. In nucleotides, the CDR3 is TGCGCCAGCAGCCAAGATCTCGGGGACTGGAATGAGCAGTTCTTC.